This is a list of T cell receptor beta chains from one sample in a study of beta chain features in type 1 diabetes. Sequencing used immunoSEQ multiplex PCR; TCRdb keeps in-frame clones, though not all of them. There are some 220,000 clones in the sample; under 13% occur only once, and over 1% lies in the top ten. The sample taken for sequencing was central memory CD4+ T cells from blood. The receptor set was obtained from a man aged 18 to 29 in good health. CDR3s include the opening cysteine and the closing phenylalanine or tryptophan. Fields, in order: CDR3 length, D gene, V gene, clone size, J gene, CDR3 protein, CDR3 DNA. The D gene is left open where the match is weak. Size tells how often a clone was seen (once, few, many) or the class of an expanded clone, and some rows leave it out.

>13|.|TRBV7-3|.|TRBJ1-1
CASSLRMNTEAFF
TGTGCCAGCAGCTTACGGATGAACACTGAAGCTTTCTTT
>15|.|TRBV11-2|few|TRBJ2-1
CASSSSAFSYNEQFF
TGTGCCAGCAGCTCCTCAGCCTTCTCCTACAATGAGCAGTTCTTC
>11|.|TRBV2|few|TRBJ2-1
CASGLQRVQFF
TGTGCCAGCGGACTGCAGCGGGTCCAGTTCTTC
>22|.|TRBV30|.|TRBJ2-7
CAWSRLYRGTGALRREGHEQYF
TGTGCCTGGAGCCGATTGTACAGGGGGACAGGGGCCCTGAGGCGGGAGGGACACGAGCAGTACTTC
>16|.|TRBV12-5|few|TRBJ2-5
CASGLEVRRVQETQYF
TGTGCTAGTGGTTTGGAGGTCCGCAGGGTCCAAGAGACCCAGTACTTC
>13|.|TRBV5-1|few|TRBJ2-1
CASSLDSYNEQFF
TGCGCCAGCAGCTTGGATTCCTACAATGAGCAGTTCTTC
>14|.|TRBV14|few|TRBJ1-3
CASSQAGAVRTIYF
TGTGCCAGCAGCCAAGCTGGGGCCGTACGGACCATATATTTT
>16|TRBD2|TRBV9|few|TRBJ2-1
CASSVGGLAGANEQFF
TGTGCCAGCAGCGTAGGAGGACTAGCGGGAGCCAATGAGCAGTTCTTC
>12|.|TRBV28|.|TRBJ1-1
CAVLNGITEAFF
TGTGCCGTTCTAAATGGGATCACTGAAGCTTTCTTT
>15|.|TRBV14|many|TRBJ1-2
CASSRTAFYGYGYTF
TGTGCCAGCAGCCGGACAGCCTTTTACGGCTATGGCTACACCTTC
>14|TRBD1|TRBV7-6|.|TRBJ2-3
CASNLGQGTDTQYF
TGTGCCAGCAACCTAGGACAGGGCACAGATACGCAGTATTTT
>15|.|TRBV9|.|TRBJ2-3
CASSVDLAHTDTQYF
TGTGCCAGCAGCGTAGACCTAGCACACACAGATACGCAGTATTTT
>13|.|TRBV2|.|TRBJ2-2
CASSERGTGELFF
TGTGCCAGCAGTGAGCGGGGTACCGGGGAGCTGTTTTTT
>14|.|TRBV25-1|.|TRBJ2-3
CASSKEGSTDTQYF
TGTGCCAGCAGCAAGGAGGGGAGCACAGATACGCAGTATTTT
>17|TRBD2|TRBV7-3|few|TRBJ2-5
CASSLGLAGPQQETQYF
TGTGCCAGCAGCTTGGGACTAGCGGGCCCTCAACAAGAGACCCAGTACTTC
>14|.|TRBV6-1|few|TRBJ1-5
CASSEGEGNQPQHF
TGTGCCAGCAGTGAAGGGGAGGGCAATCAGCCCCAGCATTTT
>14|.|TRBV9|few|TRBJ2-2
CASSVDMGRGELFF
TGTGCCAGCAGCGTAGACATGGGACGCGGGGAGCTGTTTTTT
>15|TRBD2|TRBV2|.|TRBJ2-3
CASSGLASHTDTQYF
TGTGCCAGCAGCGGACTAGCGAGCCACACAGATACGCAGTATTTT
>13|.|TRBV11-2|.|TRBJ2-5
CASRQMGRETQYF
TGTGCCAGCCGCCAGATGGGGAGGGAGACCCAGTACTTC
>16|TRBD2|TRBV5-4|.|TRBJ2-7
CASSWAGTRGANEQYF
TGTGCCAGCAGCTGGGCCGGGACTAGAGGGGCCAACGAGCAGTACTTC
>16|.|TRBV27|few|TRBJ2-4
CASTYVAGLAKNIQYF
TGTGCCAGCACCTACGTGGCAGGGCTAGCCAAAAACATTCAGTACTTC
>15|TRBD1|TRBV5-5|few|TRBJ2-5
CASSLDWDRVETQYF
TGTGCCAGCAGCTTGGACTGGGACAGGGTGGAGACCCAGTACTTC
>15|TRBD1|TRBV10-3|.|TRBJ2-3
CASTPRGQGADTQYF
TGTGCCAGCACGCCCCGAGGACAGGGGGCAGATACGCAGTATTTT
>15|TRBD2|TRBV19|few|TRBJ2-1
CASSILLAGGNEQFF
TGTGCCAGTAGTATATTGCTAGCGGGAGGCAATGAGCAGTTCTTC